This TCR beta chain stems from a study of vaccination and CD4 T cells after COVID-19. Sequencing of the DNA from cultured CD4+ T cells was carried out with the Oncomine TCR Beta short-read assay. TCRdb re-derived calls from the PCR reads in MiXCR, one entry per CDR3 protein. The repertoire consists of roughly 4,200 distinct CDR3 sequences, with more than 20% occurring once and the leading ten covering under 20%. This clonotype counts as medium-sized. Its antigen is unknown. The treatment denotes: 10-day PBMC culture with coronavirus spike peptide pools or control peptides (ViraFEST assay). ViraFEST stimulated the growth of antigen-specific T cells using peptide pools and subsequently profiled their TCRs by sequencing. Specimen: CD4+ T cells from blood, cultured in vitro. The sequence derives from a human donor who had recovered from COVID-19.

CDR3 protein: CASSPLLGGEQFF. The DNA of the CDR3 is TGTGCCAGCAGCCCTCTACTAGGGGGTGAGCAGTTCTTC. The chain recombines TRBV12-3 or TRBV12-4 with TRBJ2-1, with D perhaps TRBD1 (6 bases). Deletions cut 6 bases from V and 9 bases from J, with 15 bases between. The CDR3 sequence is 13 residues long.